Below, 22 T cell receptor beta chains from the same sample are listed, as sequenced in a study of metastatic and nonmetastatic thyroid tumors. Among the patients, none had received any treatment before thyroid surgery. TCRdb re-called clones via MiXCR from the PCR reads. Here the sample spans 89,000 or so clones, approximately 9% being singletons. The sequenced sample was blood. The receptor set was obtained from a female donor with papillary thyroid cancer or a benign thyroid nodule (not recorded which). Some clones in this sample may be carry-over from other donors' samples.

The chain recombines TRBV2 with TRBJ2-1; 10 bases fit TRBD2. Germline V gene lookup returns CDR1 SNHLY and CDR2 FYNNEI. V was pared by 4 bases and J by 0 bases, with 3 bases of the junction left unmatched. CDR3 size: 16 residues. The CDR3 reads CASSVSGGDSYNEQFF. The DNA for the CDR3 is TGTGCCAGCAGTGTAAGCGGGGGGGACTCCTACAATGAGCAGTTCTTC.

This clone occurred many times. The V and J genes are TRBV11-2 and TRBJ2-7, with D perhaps TRBD1 or TRBD2 (6 bases each). The CDR3 loop spans 13 amino acids. V lost 2 bases to trimming and J lost 5 bases, with 10 bases between them. Germline assignment: CDR1 SGHAT and CDR2 FQNNGV. The CDR3 loop reads CASSLWGADEQYF. CDR3 sequence (DNA): TGTGCCAGCAGCTTATGGGGGGCTGACGAGCAGTACTTC.

For this clone: This CDR3 is also generated by other DNA sequences in the sample. The chain carries TRBV18 and TRBJ2-7; D might be TRBD2 (7 bases). CDR3 size: 18 residues. Trimming took off 4 bases at V and 3 bases at J, with 25 bases between the two ends. Germline V gene data show CDR1 as KGHSH and CDR2 as LQKENI. CDR3 residues: CASSLNLQVTGGRYEQYF. As DNA, the CDR3 is TGTGCCAGCTCACTAAACTTACAGGTTACCGGGGGGCGCTACGAGCAGTACTTC.

This clone appeared many times. The J gene is TRBJ1-3, the V gene TRBV7-7; D remains ambiguous. CDR3 length equals 13 residues. Trimming stripped 5 bases from V and 0 bases from J, with 5 bases between. Per the germline V gene, CDR1 is SSHAT and CDR2 is FNYEAQ (reference sequence). This CDR3 reads CASSASSGNTIYF. The CDR3, as DNA: TGTGCCAGCAGCGCTTCCTCTGGAAACACCATATATTTT.

This clone was counted at least ten times. The rearrangement links TRBV6-1 to TRBJ2-7, with 7 bases identical to TRBD1. V was clipped by 4 bases and J by 2 bases; unmatched bases: 2. Germline V CDR1 and CDR2: MNHNS, SASEGT. The CDR3 consists of 13 residues. CDR3 residues: CASSAGQPYEQYF. The CDR3, as DNA: TGTGCCAGCAGTGCGGGACAGCCCTACGAGCAGTACTTC.

Many counts were recorded for this clone. The chain is built from TRBV20-1 and TRBJ2-1; 9 bases are a match to TRBD1. Germline V gene sequence: CDR1 DFQATT, CDR2 SNEGSKA (reference sequence). The V gene end was trimmed by 7 bases and the J gene end by 9 bases; junction bases not matched to a gene: 13. This CDR3 is built from 14 residues. CDR3 coding DNA: TGCAGTGTGTTGGTTGGACAGGGGTCTGGTGAGCAGTTCTTC. This codes for CSVLVGQGSGEQFF.

The rearrangement links TRBV9 to TRBJ2-1, with 13 bases matching TRBD2. CDR3 length: 15 amino acids. Germline assignment: CDR1 SGDLS and CDR2 YYNGEE. CDR3 sequence reads: CESSLTSGGLNEQFF. DNA of the CDR3: TGTGAAAGCAGCTTGACTAGCGGGGGGCTTAATGAGCAGTTCTTC.

As for this clone: A much larger clone sits a single nucleotide away, making a read error possible. The chain has TRBV6-2 or TRBV6-3 and TRBJ2-1, with a tentative D call TRBD1 (5 bases). Germline V CDR1 and CDR2: MNHEY, SVGEGT. The CDR3 length is 12 residues. CDR3 region: CASGDSLNDQFF. In DNA form, the CDR3 reads TGTGCCAGCGGAGACAGCCTCAATGATCAGTTCTTC.

This clone was counted at least ten times. The chain employs TRBV15 and TRBJ2-1; 12 nucleotides match TRBD2. Germline values: CDR1 LNHNV, CDR2 YYDKDF (reference sequence). The CDR3 spans 16 residues. V lost 2 bases to trimming and J lost 2 bases; unmatched junction nucleotides: 1. CDR3 region: CATSRSSGGAYNEQFF. The CDR3 nucleotides are TGTGCCACCAGCAGATCTAGCGGGGGGGCCTACAATGAGCAGTTCTTC.

This clone has a single count. Being one base from a much bigger clone, this may be a read error. This sequence joins TRBV9 and TRBJ1-5; maybe TRBD1 (5 bases). CDR1 SGDLS and CDR2 YYNGEE come from the germline V gene. This CDR3 contains 14 residues. Trimming removed 4 bases at V and 13 bases at J, with 21 bases between. As DNA, the CDR3 is TGTGCCAGCAGCCCCAAGGCAGGGCCCGGTTTACAGCATTTT. This sequence encodes CASSPKAGPGLQHF.

In this sample, this clone turned up many times. V gene TRBV9 combines with J gene TRBJ2-5; 7 bases agree with TRBD1. This CDR3 has 13 residues. Trimming at V came to 3 bases and at J to 2 bases, leaving 1 base not matched to a gene. Germline loops: CDR1 SGDLS, CDR2 YYNGEE. CDR3 in DNA: TGTGCCAGCAGCGCGGGACAGCAAGAGACCCAGTACTTC. Translated, it gives CASSAGQQETQYF. The entire variable domain, with the rest obtained from reference TRBV9 and TRBJ2-5, is as follows: DSGVTQTPKHLITATGQRVTLRCSPRSGDLSVYWYQQSLDQGLQFLIQYYNGEERAKGNILERFSAQQFPDLHSELNLSSLELGDSALYFCASSAGQQETQYFGPGTRLLVL.

This clone was seen more than once but under ten times. The chain uses TRBV3-1 and TRBJ2-1, with 13 bases that match TRBD2. Trimming removed 5 bases from V and 1 base from J; junction bases left unmatched: 5. The CDR3 contains 17 residues. Per the germline V gene, CDR1 is LGHDT and CDR2 is YNNKEL (reference sequence). For the CDR3, the DNA is TGTGCCAGCAGCAGGACTAGCGGGGGCCGGTCCTACAATGAGCAGTTCTTC. Translating gives CASSRTSGGRSYNEQFF.

This clone was seen repeatedly, ten times or more. V and J are TRBV4-2 and TRBJ2-4, with unresolved D. This CDR3 has 16 residues. Germline lookup yields CDR1 LGHNA and CDR2 YNFKEQ. V shed 2 bases and J shed 1 base, with 12 bases lying between them. The CDR3 loop reads CASSQPQIGAKNIQYF. For the CDR3, the DNA is TGTGCCAGCAGCCAACCGCAAATCGGGGCCAAAAACATTCAGTACTTC.

Only a few counts were recorded for this clone. The gene calls are TRBV9 and TRBJ2-4; weak D call: TRBD1 (6 bases). The CDR3 has 17 residues. Trimming stripped 4 bases from V and 2 bases from J, with 19 bases between. Per germline, CDR1 SGDLS and CDR2 YYNGEE. The CDR3 nucleotides are TGTGCCAGCAGCTTTCAAAAAAGGCAGGGGACCAAAAACATTCAGTACTTC. Its translation is CASSFQKRQGTKNIQYF. The full variable domain, with the rest looked up from reference TRBV9 and TRBJ2-4, is DSGVTQTPKHLITATGQRVTLRCSPRSGDLSVYWYQQSLDQGLQFLIQYYNGEERAKGNILERFSAQQFPDLHSELNLSSLELGDSALYFCASSFQKRQGTKNIQYFGAGTRLSVL.

This clone came up a few times. This rearrangement joins TRBV19 to TRBJ2-3; the D is unclear. V shed 3 bases and J shed 4 bases, with 14 bases lying between them. Germline V lookup: CDR1 LNHDA, CDR2 SQIVND (reference sequence). The CDR3 sequence is 15 residues long. The DNA of the CDR3 is TGTGCCAGTAGTATTCGAACGGGTTTCTCAGATACGCAGTATTTT. Its protein product is CASSIRTGFSDTQYF.

The chain links TRBV19 to TRBJ2-3; D gene unclear. Germline CDR1 is LNHDA and CDR2 is SQIVND (reference sequence). CDR3 length equals 13 residues. V was trimmed by 3 bases and J by 4 bases, leaving 8 bases between them. The CDR3, as DNA: TGTGCCAGTAGTATGATGAGATCAGATACGCAGTATTTT. This sequence encodes CASSMMRSDTQYF.

This clone was detected only a few times. This rearrangement joins TRBV5-1 to TRBJ2-2, with D hard to call. Trimming shortened V by 1 base and J by 4 bases, and 11 bases separated the two germline ends. Germline V lookup: CDR1 SGHRS, CDR2 YFSETQ. CDR3 length equals 15 residues. The CDR3 protein is CASSLSLAGTGELFF. In DNA form, the CDR3 reads TGCGCCAGCAGCTTGTCCCTTGCTGGCACCGGGGAGCTGTTTTTT.

V usage is TRBV9 and J usage is TRBJ2-2; TRBD1 agrees at 9 bases. Losses at the gene ends were 4 bases for V and 3 bases for J; bases not matched to a gene: 10. The CDR3 extends over 17 amino acids. Germline CDR1 and CDR2: SGDLS and YYNGEE. The CDR3 DNA follows: TGTGCCAGCAGCAGACAGGGGGTTAACATTGACACCGGGGAGCTGTTTTTT. It specifies CASSRQGVNIDTGELFF.

This clone has just a few counts. The rearrangement links TRBV28 to TRBJ2-7; either TRBD1 or TRBD2 may fit D (5 bases each). Trimming cost V 5 bases and J 3 bases, with 14 bases left between them. The CDR3 is 14 residues long. The germline CDR1 and CDR2 sequences are MDHEN and SYDVKM. Here the CDR3 reads CASSVTDGDYEQYF. In nucleotides, the CDR3 is TGTGCCAGCAGTGTGACAGACGGGGACTACGAGCAGTACTTC.

In its sample, this clone was seen a few times. The genes are TRBV4-1 and TRBJ1-4; D may be TRBD1 (6 bases). The CDR3 consists of 13 residues. Trimming removed 4 bases from V and 7 bases from J, with 10 bases in between. Germline V CDR1 and CDR2: MGHRA, YSYEKL. The CDR3 is CASSPLDSEKLFF. The CDR3 DNA reads TGCGCCAGCAGCCCCCTGGACAGTGAAAAACTGTTTTTT.

This clone was seen at least ten times. A much larger clone lies one base from this, so it may be a read error. As the CDR3 is not closed by the conserved phenylalanine or tryptophan, this likely results from a read error. The chain combines TRBV30 with TRBJ1-2, with 7 bases identical to TRBD1. Trimming at V came to 7 bases and at J to 7 bases, leaving 6 bases not matched to a gene. Germline assignment: CDR1 GTSNPN and CDR2 SVGIG (reference sequence). The CDR3 covers 11 residues. The CDR3 DNA sequence: TGTGCCTTAAGACAGGGATCTGGCTACACCCTC. Its translation: CALRQGSGYTL.

Written as DNA, the CDR3 is TGTGCCAGCAGCGTAGTAACAGGGGGAACCGGGGAGCTGTTTTTT. This sequence encodes CASSVVTGGTGELFF. The rearrangement joins TRBV9 to TRBJ2-2, with 8 bases that match TRBD1. This CDR3 spans 15 amino acids. V lost 0 bases and J lost 5; bases outside the gene matches: 3. Looked up from germline, CDR1 is SGDLS and CDR2 is YYNGEE. Supplemented by reference TRBV9 and TRBJ2-2, the full variable domain reads DSGVTQTPKHLITATGQRVTLRCSPRSGDLSVYWYQQSLDQGLQFLIQYYNGEERAKGNILERFSAQQFPDLHSELNLSSLELGDSALYFCASSVVTGGTGELFFGEGSRLTVL.